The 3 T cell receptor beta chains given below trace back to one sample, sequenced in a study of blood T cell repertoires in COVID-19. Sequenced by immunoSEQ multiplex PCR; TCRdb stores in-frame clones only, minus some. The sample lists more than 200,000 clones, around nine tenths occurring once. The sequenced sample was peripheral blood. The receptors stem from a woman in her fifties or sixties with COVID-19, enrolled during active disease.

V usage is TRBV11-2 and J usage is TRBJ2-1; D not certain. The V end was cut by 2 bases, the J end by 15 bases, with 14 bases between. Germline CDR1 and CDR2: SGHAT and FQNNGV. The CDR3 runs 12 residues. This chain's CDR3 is CASSLSAPTLFF. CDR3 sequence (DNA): TGTGCCAGCAGCTTAAGTGCCCCTACCCTGTTCTTC.

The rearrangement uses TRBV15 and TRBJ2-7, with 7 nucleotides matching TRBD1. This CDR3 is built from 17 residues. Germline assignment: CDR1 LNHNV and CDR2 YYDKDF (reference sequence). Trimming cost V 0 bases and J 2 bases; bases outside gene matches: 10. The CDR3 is CATSRDQGTGQTYEQYF. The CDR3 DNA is TGTGCCACCAGCAGAGATCAAGGGACGGGACAGACCTACGAGCAGTACTTC.

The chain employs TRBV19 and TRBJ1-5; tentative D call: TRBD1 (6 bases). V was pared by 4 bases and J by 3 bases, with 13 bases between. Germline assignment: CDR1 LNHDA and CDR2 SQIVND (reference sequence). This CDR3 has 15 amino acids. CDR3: CASSTIDRNNQPQHF. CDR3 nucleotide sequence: TGTGCCAGTAGTACGATAGACAGGAACAATCAGCCCCAGCATTTT.